Presented here are 2 T cell receptor beta chains from one specimen sequenced in a study of T cells in localized non-small cell lung cancer. Method: immunoSEQ multiplex PCR; TCRdb's copy keeps in-frame clones and lacks some. Seen here are about 70,000 clones, 70% to 90% observed once, and the top ten hold just over 20%. Sequenced here: peripheral blood, sampled before any cancer treatment. Receptors originate from a male donor older than 55 with stage III squamous cell lung carcinoma.

This chain connects TRBV29-1 to TRBJ1-2, with 8 bases that match TRBD1. The CDR3 consists of 12 residues. Germline V gene data show CDR1 as SQVTM and CDR2 as ANQGSEA. V gave up 8 bases and J gave up 4 bases; unmatched junction bases: 6. This chain's CDR3 is CSSGQGSYGYTF. The CDR3 nucleotides are TGCAGCTCCGGACAGGGTAGCTATGGCTACACCTTC. The complete variable domain, with remaining parts taken from reference TRBV29-1 and TRBJ1-2, reads SAVISQKPSRDICQRGTSLTIQCQVDSQVTMMFWYRQQPGQSLTLIATANQGSEATYESGFVIDKFPISRPNLTFSTLTVSNMSPEDSSIYLCSSGQGSYGYTFGSGTRLTVV.

The chain recombines TRBV27 with TRBJ2-1; 9 bases match TRBD2. V dropped 3 bases and J dropped 5; count of bases not matched to a gene: 5. CDR3 length: 15 amino acids. Germline CDR1 reads MNHEY; CDR2 reads SMNVEV (reference sequence). Here the CDR3 reads CASSLGGGANNEQFF. CDR3 nucleotides: TGTGCCAGCAGTTTGGGCGGGGGGGCCAACAATGAGCAGTTCTTC.